The 21 T cell receptor beta chains in this list originate from one sample, sequenced in a study of T cell changes during pregnancy in multiple sclerosis. Method: immunoSEQ multiplex PCR; TCRdb's copy keeps in-frame clones and lacks some. The table lists 70,000 to 80,000 clones, 85% to 95% of them singletons. Material: CD4+ T cells from peripheral blood mononuclear cells, obtained before pregnancy. These receptors came from a female donor with multiple sclerosis, enrolled in a pregnancy study.

CDR3: CASSLTDTQYF. Here the CDR3 DNA reads TGTGCCAGCAGCCTCACAGATACGCAGTATTTT. V usage is TRBV2 and J usage is TRBJ2-3; D gene ambiguous. This CDR3 spans 11 amino acids. V dropped 6 bases and J dropped 2 bases, with 3 bases sitting between them. The germline V gene encodes CDR1 SNHLY and CDR2 FYNNEI.

This sequence joins TRBV4-1 and TRBJ2-7; D ambiguous. Germline CDR1 is MGHRA and CDR2 is YSYEKL. The CDR3 has 15 residues. V gave up 1 base and J gave up 1 base, with 11 bases separating them. The CDR3 nucleotides read TGCGCCAGCAGCCAAGCCCTAGAAGTATCCTACGAGCAGTACTTC. It specifies CASSQALEVSYEQYF.

The chain couples TRBV6-1 to TRBJ1-2; TRBD1 is a possible D gene (6 bases). V gave up 10 bases and J gave up 2 bases, with 17 bases separating them. Per the germline V gene, CDR1 is MNHNS and CDR2 is SASEGT. There are 14 residues in the CDR3. Here the CDR3 DNA reads TGTGCCACCAAATTTACAGGGCCCAACTATGGCTACACCTTC. This translates into CATKFTGPNYGYTF.

The chain combines TRBV7-2 with TRBJ1-6, with 11 bases aligning to TRBD1. From germline, CDR1 is SGHTA and CDR2 FQGNSA. The CDR3 is 17 amino acids. V gave up 2 bases and J gave up 6 bases; unmatched junction bases: 6. CDR3 sequence: CASSLTAGTGGNSPLHF. The CDR3 DNA follows: TGTGCCAGCAGCTTAACGGCAGGGACAGGGGGTAATTCACCCCTCCACTTT. Full variable domain (missing parts from reference TRBV7-2 and TRBJ1-6): GAGVSQSPSNKVTEKGKDVELRCDPISGHTALYWYRQSLGQGLEFLIYFQGNSAPDKSGLPSDRFSAERTGGSVSTLTIQRTQQEDSAVYLCASSLTAGTGGNSPLHFGNGTRLTVT.

V and J are TRBV7-6 and TRBJ2-3; TRBD2 agrees at 9 bases. J was trimmed by 7 bases and V by 5 bases; bases with no gene match: 16. This CDR3 is built from 17 residues. Germline-derived CDR1 and CDR2 are SGHVS and FNYEAQ. The CDR3 spells CASSTRGESGRLNTQYF. CDR3 coding DNA: TGTGCCAGCAGCACCCGAGGGGAGAGCGGGAGGTTAAATACGCAGTATTTT.

The chain uses TRBV7-9 and TRBJ1-4, with D perhaps TRBD1 (6 bases). CDR3 size: 15 residues. Between the trimmed V and J ends, which lost 5 bases and 2 bases, there was a span of 12 bases. From germline, CDR1 is SEHNR and CDR2 FQNEAQ (reference sequence). The CDR3 here is CASSPTGLTNEKLFF. The CDR3 nucleotides read TGTGCCAGCAGCCCCACAGGGCTTACTAATGAAAAACTGTTTTTT.

The V gene is TRBV6-5, the J gene TRBJ1-3; 9 positions agree with TRBD1. The V and J ends lost 6 bases and 7 bases, in that order; junction bases with no gene match: 4. This CDR3 contains 13 residues. Germline values: CDR1 MNHEY, CDR2 SVGAGI. Written as DNA, the CDR3 is TGTGCCAGCAGCCGGGACAGGGTGAACACCATATATTTT. Its translation: CASSRDRVNTIYF.

V usage is TRBV11-2 and J usage is TRBJ2-7; maybe TRBD1 (7 bases). CDR1 is SGHAT and CDR2 is FQNNGV in the germline V gene. V was clipped by 5 bases and J by 5 bases, with 19 bases between them. The CDR3 sequence is 15 residues long. CDR3 loop: CASSPTGEGTDEQYF. The DNA for the CDR3 is TGTGCCAGCAGCCCAACGGGAGAGGGGACAGACGAGCAGTACTTC.

The chain links TRBV2 to TRBJ2-3; TRBD2 matches at 11 bases. The CDR3 is 14 amino acids. In germline, CDR1 is SNHLY, CDR2 FYNNEI. J lost 3 bases, V lost 7 bases, and 3 bases had no gene match. The CDR3 loop reads CASKLAGVTDTQYF. CDR3 in DNA: TGTGCCAGCAAACTAGCGGGAGTAACAGATACGCAGTATTTT.

The V call is TRBV27, the J call TRBJ1-4, with 8 bases lining up with TRBD1. Germline V CDR1 and CDR2: MNHEY, SMNVEV (reference sequence). The CDR3 is 15 residues long. V lost 6 bases to trimming and J lost 4 bases; unmatched junction nucleotides: 7. As DNA, the CDR3 is TGTGCCAGCAGGGACAGGGCGGTTGGTAATGAAAAACTGTTTTTT. This translates into CASRDRAVGNEKLFF.

This chain connects TRBV7-3 to TRBJ2-5, with TRBD2 identical over 7 bases. Trimming took 7 bases from V and 4 from J; bases not matched to a gene: 6. This CDR3 contains 13 residues. Germline assignment: CDR1 SGHTA and CDR2 FQGTGA. CDR3 loop: CASIKTSRETQYF. The CDR3 nucleotides are TGTGCCAGCATTAAGACTAGCAGAGAGACCCAGTACTTC.

The DNA for the CDR3 is TGTGCCAGCTCACCGATTACAGGGTCCGCTGAAGCTTTCTTT. This encodes CASSPITGSAEAFF. The V call is TRBV18, the J call TRBJ1-1, with D perhaps TRBD1 (6 bases). V lost 3 bases, J lost 6 bases, and 14 bases lay in between. This CDR3 is 14 amino acids long. CDR1 is KGHSH, CDR2 LQKENI, per germline.

This clone appeared once. The CDR3 sequence is CASSTGASGTYEQYF. The DNA of the CDR3 is TGTGCCAGTAGTACGGGTGCCAGCGGGACCTACGAGCAGTACTTC. The chain is built from TRBV19 and TRBJ2-7; 7 positions match TRBD2. Germline CDR1 and CDR2: LNHDA and SQIVND (reference sequence). The CDR3 is 15 residues long. With V trimmed by 4 bases and J by 2 bases, 8 bases remained unmatched. The variable domain in full, completed from reference TRBV19 and TRBJ2-7, reads DGGITQSPKYLFRKEGQNVTLSCEQNLNHDAMYWYRQDPGQGLRLIYYSQIVNDFQKGDIAEGYSVSREKKESFPLTVTSAQKNPTAFYLCASSTGASGTYEQYFGPGTRLTVT.

The chain combines TRBV7-2 with TRBJ2-3; 7 bases agree with TRBD2. The V gene end was trimmed by 5 bases and the J gene end by 8 bases; junction bases not matched to a gene: 4. There are 12 residues in the CDR3. Germline CDR1 and CDR2: SGHTA and FQGNSA. CDR3 region: CASSPREGTQYF. CDR3 in DNA: TGTGCCAGCAGCCCCAGGGAGGGTACGCAGTATTTT.

The rearrangement uses TRBV4-1 and TRBJ2-3, with TRBD2 matching 11 bases. The V segment lost 4 bases and the J segment 2 bases; nucleotides outside the gene matches: 5. The CDR3 runs to 16 residues. CDR1 and CDR2 (germline): MGHRA, YSYEKL. CDR3 coding DNA: TGCGCCAGCAGCCTTACTAGCGGGAGCCCCACAGATACGCAGTATTTT. It yields the protein CASSLTSGSPTDTQYF.

The V call is TRBV4-2, the J call TRBJ2-1, with 7 bases fitting TRBD2. J gave up 4 bases and V 3 bases, and 6 bases lay outside the gene matches. From germline, CDR1 is LGHNA and CDR2 YNFKEQ. CDR3 length: 15 residues. The CDR3 protein is CASSHDAGAYNEQFF. In DNA form, the CDR3 reads TGTGCCAGCAGCCATGACGCGGGAGCATACAATGAGCAGTTCTTC.

The chain links TRBV28 to TRBJ2-7; TRBD2 matches 15 bases. The CDR3 totals 19 residues. Trimming at V came to 7 bases and at J to 0 bases, leaving 13 bases not matched to a gene. CDR1 and CDR2 from the germline V gene are MDHEN and SYDVKM. The CDR3 loop is CASTPLGLAGGPSSYEQYF. Written as DNA, the CDR3 is TGTGCCAGCACCCCCCTTGGACTAGCGGGAGGGCCGAGCTCCTACGAGCAGTACTTC.

The chain carries TRBV25-1 and TRBJ1-6; the D gene is possibly TRBD1 (5 bases). The CDR3 covers 14 residues. Germline loops: CDR1 MGHDK, CDR2 SYGVNS. V was shortened by 3 bases and J by 6 bases, with 9 bases between the two germline ends. The DNA of the CDR3 is TGTGCCAGCAGTGAGTGGGGCTCTAATTCACCCCTCCACTTT. Encoded protein: CASSEWGSNSPLHF.

This sequence joins TRBV9 and TRBJ2-1; possibly TRBD1 for D (5 bases). There are 15 residues in the CDR3. Germline values: CDR1 SGDLS, CDR2 YYNGEE. Deletions cut 4 bases from V and 5 bases from J, with 16 bases between. CDR3 loop: CASSSEVWGDNEQFF. The CDR3 region has the DNA TGTGCCAGCAGCTCAGAGGTGTGGGGCGACAATGAGCAGTTCTTC.

V gene TRBV28 combines with J gene TRBJ1-2; D ambiguous. Trimming shortened V by 5 bases and J by 7 bases, and 20 bases separated the two germline ends. The CDR3 has 15 residues. CDR1 and CDR2 (germline): MDHEN, SYDVKM. CDR3 bases: TGTGCCAGCAGTGGCTCCTGGGTAGAGGAAGGTGGCTACACCTTC. The encoded protein is CASSGSWVEEGGYTF.

The J gene is TRBJ1-2, the V gene TRBV9, with D possibly matching TRBD1 (5 bases). This CDR3 is 15 amino acids long. With 0 bases removed from V and 7 bases from J, the gap between germline ends came to 16 bases. Per the germline V gene, CDR1 is SGDLS and CDR2 is YYNGEE. The CDR3 loop is CASSVAAGDESGYTF. The CDR3 DNA follows: TGTGCCAGCAGCGTAGCTGCGGGGGACGAGAGTGGCTACACCTTC.